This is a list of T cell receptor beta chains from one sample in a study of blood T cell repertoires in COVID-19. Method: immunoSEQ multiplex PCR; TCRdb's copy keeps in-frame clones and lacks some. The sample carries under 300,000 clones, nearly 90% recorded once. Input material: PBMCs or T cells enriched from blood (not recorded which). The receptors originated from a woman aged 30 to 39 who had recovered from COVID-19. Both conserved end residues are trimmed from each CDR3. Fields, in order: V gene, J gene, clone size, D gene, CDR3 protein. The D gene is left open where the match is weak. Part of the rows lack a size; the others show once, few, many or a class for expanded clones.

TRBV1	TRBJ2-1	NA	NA	TSSRAGVAGDQSSYNEQF
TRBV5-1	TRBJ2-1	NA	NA	ASSFSAPGRLGEQF
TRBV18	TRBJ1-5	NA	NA	ASSPSGAENQPQH
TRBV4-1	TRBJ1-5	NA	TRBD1	ASSQDPDRGGSPLHQPQH
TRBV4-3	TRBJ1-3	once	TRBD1	ASSQFWTGGGLSGNTIY
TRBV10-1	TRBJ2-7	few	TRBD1	ATTTGLRSGEQY
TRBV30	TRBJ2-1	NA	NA	AWSVWRGRGLNEQF
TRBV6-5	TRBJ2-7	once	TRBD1	ASSYGDSTYEQY
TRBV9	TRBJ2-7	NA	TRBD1	ASSVEGQGLRGQY
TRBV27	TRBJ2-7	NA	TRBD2	ASSLSSGRAYEQY
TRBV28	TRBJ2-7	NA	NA	AIGQPGLREQY
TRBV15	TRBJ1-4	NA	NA	ATSRERGAYEKLF
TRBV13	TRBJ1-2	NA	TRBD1	ASSHPRTGSPYGYT
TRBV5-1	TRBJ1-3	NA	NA	ASSLPVSSGNTIY
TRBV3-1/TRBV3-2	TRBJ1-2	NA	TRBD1	ASSQTPSRGPVYGYT
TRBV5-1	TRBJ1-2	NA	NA	ASSLPDTNYGYT